The entry below describes one TCR beta chain. Its target is not known. TCRdb reanalysed the 5' RACE reads using MiXCR and keeps one entry per CDR3 protein. The sample consists of about 450,000 distinct CDR3 sequences, about 25% of them appearing once. The sample belongs to a study of T-cell memory formation after mild COVID-19. Study-wide results and caveats: Researchers found some responding clones in pre-infection memory, a sign that cross-reactive memory joined. The SARS-CoV-2 specificity of second-wave clones reaching peak at day 37 remained unverified. Contracting clones from day 15 to 85 showed balanced CD4/CD8; later expanders favored CD4+. Clones that contracted clustered mainly in CM and EM if CD4+ and in EMRA if CD8+.

Germline CDR1 is SGHTA and CDR2 is FQGNSA. This CDR3 is built from 12 residues. Trimming took off 2 bases at V and 7 bases at J, with 6 bases between the two ends. The material sequenced was PBMCs or a T cell subset sorted from them (not recorded which). This chain joins TRBV7-2 and TRBJ2-1, with D uncertain. The TCR was taken from an adult woman who had mild COVID-19 (a few samples of this study predate the infection). Cell type and time point are not known. For the CDR3, the DNA is TGTGCCAGCAGCTTACTAACTAATGAGCAGTTCTTC. Translation gives CASSLLTNEQFF.